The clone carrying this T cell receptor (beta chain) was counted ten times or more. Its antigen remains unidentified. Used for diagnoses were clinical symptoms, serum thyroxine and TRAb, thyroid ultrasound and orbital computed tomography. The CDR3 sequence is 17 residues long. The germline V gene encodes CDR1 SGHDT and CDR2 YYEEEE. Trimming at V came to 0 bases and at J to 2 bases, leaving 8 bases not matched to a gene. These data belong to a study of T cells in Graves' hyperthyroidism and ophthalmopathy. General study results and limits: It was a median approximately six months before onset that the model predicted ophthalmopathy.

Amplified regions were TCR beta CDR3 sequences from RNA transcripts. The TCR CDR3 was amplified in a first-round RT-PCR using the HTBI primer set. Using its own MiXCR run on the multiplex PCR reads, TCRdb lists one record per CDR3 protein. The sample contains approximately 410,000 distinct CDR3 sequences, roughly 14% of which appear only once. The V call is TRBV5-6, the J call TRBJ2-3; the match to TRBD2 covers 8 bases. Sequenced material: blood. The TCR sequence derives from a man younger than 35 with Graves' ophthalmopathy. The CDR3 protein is CASSLAISGTDTDTQYF. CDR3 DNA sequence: TGTGCCAGCAGCTTGGCTATTAGCGGGACTGACACAGATACGCAGTATTTT.